This T cell receptor beta chain was sequenced during a study of cytomegalovirus exposure and HLA in healthy donors. Findings and caveats of the study: Donors were assumed by presence/absence analyses to have roughly uniform sequencing depth. A later analysis, which compared TCR beta chains of equal frequency, found the HLA-associated ones more clonally expanded.

The CDR3 runs to 16 residues. Per germline, CDR1 LNHDA and CDR2 SQIVND (reference sequence). Trimming stripped 4 bases from V and 0 bases from J, with 15 bases between. The PCR made use of 60 Vbeta and 13 Jbeta primers. Assay: immunoSEQ multiplex PCR; the TCRdb copy retains only in-frame clones and omits some. The table shows around 30,000 clones, with approximately 47% occurring only once. In regard to this clone: The target antigen is unknown.

This chain connects TRBV19 to TRBJ1-2, with a possible D match to TRBD1 (6 bases). The TCR was taken from a woman in her forties or fifties in good health and CMV-seronegative. The material sequenced was PBMCs. In nucleotides, the CDR3 is TGTGCCAGTAGTACCCCGGACAGCCGCTCTAACTATGGCTACACCTTC. Amino acids: CASSTPDSRSNYGYTF.